The following is a T cell receptor (beta chain) sequence with its context. The target antigen is unknown. These data originate in a study of vaccination and CD4 T cells after COVID-19. Study summary: The BNT162b2 or mRNA-1273 vaccine was given to participants in two doses. In culture, cells were exposed to overlapping spike peptides from SARS-CoV-2, HCoV-NL63, HCoV-OC43 and HCoV-229E.

Germline V lookup: CDR1 MNHNS, CDR2 SASEGT. J was trimmed by 5 bases and V by 6 bases; bases with no gene match: 5. The CDR3 is 13 amino acids. Treatment defined: approximately nine-day PBMC culture with coronavirus spike peptide pools or control peptides (ViraFEST assay). Peptide pool stimulation in ViraFEST expanded antigen-specific T cells, whose TCRs were then sequenced. Oncomine TCR Beta short-read sequencing was applied to DNA from cultured CD4+ T cells. Cultured CD4+ T cells were the source of extracted genomic DNA. TCRdb passed the PCR reads through MiXCR, listing each CDR3 protein once. The repertoire holds around 10,000 distinct CDR3 sequences, about 56% seen once, with less than 25% in the top ten.

The sample comprised CD4+ T cells from blood, cultured in vitro. The chain joins TRBV6-1 to TRBJ2-5; TRBD1 aligns across 8 bases. The receptor comes from a human donor who had recovered from COVID-19. The CDR3 sequence is CASSSGGRETQYF. In nucleotides, the CDR3 is TGTGCCAGCAGCTCAGGGGGCAGGGAGACCCAGTACTTC.